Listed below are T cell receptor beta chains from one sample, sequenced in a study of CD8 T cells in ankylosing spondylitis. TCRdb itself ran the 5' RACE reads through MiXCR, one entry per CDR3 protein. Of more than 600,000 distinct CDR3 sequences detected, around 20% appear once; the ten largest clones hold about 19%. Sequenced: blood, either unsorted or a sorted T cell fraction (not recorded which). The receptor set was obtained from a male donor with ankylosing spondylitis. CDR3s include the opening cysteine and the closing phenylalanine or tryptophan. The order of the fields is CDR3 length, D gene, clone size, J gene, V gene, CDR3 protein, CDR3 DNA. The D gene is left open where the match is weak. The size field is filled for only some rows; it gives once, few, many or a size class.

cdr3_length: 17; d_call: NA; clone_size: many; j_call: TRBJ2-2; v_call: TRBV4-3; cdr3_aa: CASSQDSPFSDTGELFF; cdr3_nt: TGCGCCAGCAGCCAAGATAGCCCCTTTTCTGACACCGGGGAGCTGTTTTTT
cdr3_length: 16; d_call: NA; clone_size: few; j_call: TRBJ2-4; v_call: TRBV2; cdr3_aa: CASSERATGAKNIQYF; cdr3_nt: TGTGCCAGCAGTGAACGGGCTACGGGGGCCAAAAACATTCAGTACTTC
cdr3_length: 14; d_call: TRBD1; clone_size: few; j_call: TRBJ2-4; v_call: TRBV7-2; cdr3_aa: CASRTGDVYNIQYF; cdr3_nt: TGTGCCAGCAGGACAGGGGATGTGTATAACATTCAGTACTTC
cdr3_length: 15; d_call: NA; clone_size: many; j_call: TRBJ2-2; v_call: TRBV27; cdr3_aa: CASSLSNYLTGELFF; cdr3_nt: TGTGCCAGCAGTTTATCGAACTACCTCACCGGGGAGCTGTTTTTT
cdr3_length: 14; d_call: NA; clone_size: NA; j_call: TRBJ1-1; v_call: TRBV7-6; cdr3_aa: CASKQVNRNTEAFF; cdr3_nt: TGTGCCAGCAAACAAGTAAACAGGAACACTGAAGCTTTCTTT
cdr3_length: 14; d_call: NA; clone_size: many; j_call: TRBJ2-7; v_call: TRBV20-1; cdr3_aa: CSAQLGSSSYEQYF; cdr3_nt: TGCAGTGCCCAGCTAGGGAGCAGCTCCTACGAGCAGTACTTC
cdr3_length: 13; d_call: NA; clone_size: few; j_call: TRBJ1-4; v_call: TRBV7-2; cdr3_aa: CASSGGPNEKLFF; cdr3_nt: TGTGCCAGCAGCGGGGGACCAAATGAAAAACTGTTTTTT
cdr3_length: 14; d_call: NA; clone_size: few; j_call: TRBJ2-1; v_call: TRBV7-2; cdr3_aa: CASSSYSYTNEQFF; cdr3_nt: TGTGCCAGCAGCTCATACTCGTACACTAATGAGCAGTTCTTC
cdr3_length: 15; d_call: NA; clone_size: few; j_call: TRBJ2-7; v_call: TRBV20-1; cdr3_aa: CSARDDRGYSYEQYF; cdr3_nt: TGCAGTGCTAGAGACGACCGGGGTTACTCCTACGAGCAGTACTTC
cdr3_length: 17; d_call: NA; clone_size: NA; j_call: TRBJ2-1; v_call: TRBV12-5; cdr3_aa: CASGSHLRDSASNEQFF; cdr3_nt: TGTGCTAGTGGTTCCCACCTCCGGGATTCGGCTTCCAATGAGCAGTTCTTC
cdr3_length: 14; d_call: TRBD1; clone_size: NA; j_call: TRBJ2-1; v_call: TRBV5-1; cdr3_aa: CASSQDREGNEQFF; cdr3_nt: TGCGCCAGCAGCCAGGACAGGGAAGGCAATGAGCAGTTCTTC
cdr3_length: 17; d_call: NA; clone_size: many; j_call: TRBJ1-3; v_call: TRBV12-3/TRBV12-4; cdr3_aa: CASSLRSPQSSGNTIYF; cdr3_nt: TGTGCCAGCAGTTTAAGATCGCCACAGAGCTCTGGAAACACCATATATTTT
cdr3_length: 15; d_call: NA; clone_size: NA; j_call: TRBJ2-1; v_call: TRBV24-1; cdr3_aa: CATSGVGSGGWEQFF; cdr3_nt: TGTGCCACCAGTGGGGTGGGTAGCGGAGGATGGGAGCAGTTCTTC
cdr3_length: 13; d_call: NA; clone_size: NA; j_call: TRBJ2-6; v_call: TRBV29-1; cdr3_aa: CSIGFSGANVLTF; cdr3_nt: TGCAGCATAGGGTTCTCTGGGGCCAACGTCCTGACTTTC
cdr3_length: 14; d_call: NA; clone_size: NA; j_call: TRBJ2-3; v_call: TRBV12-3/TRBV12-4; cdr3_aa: CASKSNSFTDTQYF; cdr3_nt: TGTGCCAGCAAAAGTAACAGCTTCACAGATACGCAGTATTTT
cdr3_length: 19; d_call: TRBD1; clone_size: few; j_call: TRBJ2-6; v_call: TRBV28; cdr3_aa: CASSSYTGGESSGANVLTF; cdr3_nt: TGTGCCAGCAGTTCATATACAGGGGGCGAATCGTCTGGGGCCAACGTCCTGACTTTC
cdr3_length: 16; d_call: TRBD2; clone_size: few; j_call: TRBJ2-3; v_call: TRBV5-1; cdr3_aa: CASSSGASGTTDTQYF; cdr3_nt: TGCGCCAGCAGCTCGGGCGCTAGCGGGACCACAGATACGCAGTATTTT
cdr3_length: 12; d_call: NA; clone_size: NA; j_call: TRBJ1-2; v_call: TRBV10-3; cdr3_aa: CAISGAAYGYTF; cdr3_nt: TGTGCCATCAGTGGGGCAGCATATGGCTACACCTTC
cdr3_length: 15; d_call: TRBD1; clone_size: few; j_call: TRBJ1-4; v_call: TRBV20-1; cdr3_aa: CSARQRQGLGEKLFF; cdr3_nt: TGCAGTGCTAGACAACGACAGGGCTTAGGGGAAAAACTGTTTTTT
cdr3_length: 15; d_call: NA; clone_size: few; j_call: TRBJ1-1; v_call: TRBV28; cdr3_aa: CASTPAGVMNTEAFF; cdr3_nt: TGTGCCAGCACCCCAGCTGGAGTCATGAACACTGAAGCTTTCTTT
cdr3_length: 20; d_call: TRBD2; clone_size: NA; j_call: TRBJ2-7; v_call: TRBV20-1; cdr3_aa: CSAMGIIRASGSLFGGEQYF; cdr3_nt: TGCAGTGCTATGGGCATTATAAGGGCTAGCGGGAGTCTCTTTGGTGGCGAGCAGTACTTC
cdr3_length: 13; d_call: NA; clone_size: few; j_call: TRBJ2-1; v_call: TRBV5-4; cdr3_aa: CASSWGPDPEPFF; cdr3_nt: TGTGCCAGCAGCTGGGGACCCGACCCCGAGCCGTTCTTC
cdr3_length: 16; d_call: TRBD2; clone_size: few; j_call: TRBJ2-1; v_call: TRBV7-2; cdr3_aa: CASSLAGGRGYNEQFF; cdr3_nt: TGTGCCAGCAGCTTAGCTGGTGGGAGGGGCTACAATGAGCAGTTCTTC
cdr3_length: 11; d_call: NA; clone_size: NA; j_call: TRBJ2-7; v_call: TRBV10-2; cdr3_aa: CASRGFDEQYF; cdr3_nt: TGCGCCAGCAGGGGGTTCGACGAGCAGTACTTC
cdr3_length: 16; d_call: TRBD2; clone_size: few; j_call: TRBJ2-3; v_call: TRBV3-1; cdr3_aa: CASSQVAAGGADTQYF; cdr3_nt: TGTGCCAGCAGCCAAGTTGCAGCGGGGGGCGCAGATACGCAGTATTTT
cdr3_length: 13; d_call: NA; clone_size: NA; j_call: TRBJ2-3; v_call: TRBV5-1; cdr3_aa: CASSLPTTDTQYF; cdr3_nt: TGCGCCAGCAGCTTGCCCACCACAGATACGCAGTATTTT
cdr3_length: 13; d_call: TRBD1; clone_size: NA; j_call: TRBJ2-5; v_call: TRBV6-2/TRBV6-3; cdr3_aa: CASSRGGVETQYF; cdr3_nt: TGTGCCAGCAGCAGAGGGGGCGTGGAGACCCAGTACTTC
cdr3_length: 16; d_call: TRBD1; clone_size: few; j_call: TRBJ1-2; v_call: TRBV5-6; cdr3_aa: CASSPDRGAKNYGYTF; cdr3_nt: TGTGCCAGCAGTCCGGACAGGGGCGCTAAGAACTATGGCTACACCTTC
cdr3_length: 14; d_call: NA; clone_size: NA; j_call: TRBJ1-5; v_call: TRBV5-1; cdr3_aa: CASSLKGDNQPQHF; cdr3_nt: TGCGCCAGCAGCCTTAAGGGGGACAATCAGCCCCAGCATTTT
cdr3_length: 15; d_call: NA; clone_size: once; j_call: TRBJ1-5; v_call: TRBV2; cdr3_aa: CASSPNYGANQPQHF; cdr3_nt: TGTGCCAGCAGCCCGAATTACGGGGCGAATCAGCCCCAGCATTTT
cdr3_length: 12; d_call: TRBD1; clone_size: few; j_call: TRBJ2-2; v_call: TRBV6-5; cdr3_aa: CASSLDRGRLFF; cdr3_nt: TGTGCCAGCAGTTTAGACAGGGGCAGGCTGTTTTTT
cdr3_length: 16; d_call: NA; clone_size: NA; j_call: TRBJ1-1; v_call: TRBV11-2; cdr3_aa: CATSLVGTLMNTEAFF; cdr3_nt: TGTGCCACCAGCTTAGTCGGGACCCTAATGAACACTGAAGCTTTCTTT
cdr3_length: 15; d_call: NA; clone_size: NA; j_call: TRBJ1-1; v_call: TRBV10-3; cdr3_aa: CAIRDDQGQNTEAFF; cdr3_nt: TGTGCCATCAGGGACGACCAGGGGCAGAACACTGAAGCTTTCTTT
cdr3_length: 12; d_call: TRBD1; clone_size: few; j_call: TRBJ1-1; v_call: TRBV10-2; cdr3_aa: CASNDRAGEAFF; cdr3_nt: TGCGCCAGCAACGACAGGGCCGGCGAAGCTTTCTTT
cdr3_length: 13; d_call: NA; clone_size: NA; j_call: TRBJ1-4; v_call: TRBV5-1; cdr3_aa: CASSAQGHEKLFF; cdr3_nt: TGCGCCAGCAGCGCACAGGGACACGAAAAACTGTTTTTT
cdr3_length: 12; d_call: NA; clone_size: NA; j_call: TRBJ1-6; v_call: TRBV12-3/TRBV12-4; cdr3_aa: CASSFSTSPLHF; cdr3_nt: TGTGCCAGCAGTTTTTCGACTTCACCCCTCCACTTT
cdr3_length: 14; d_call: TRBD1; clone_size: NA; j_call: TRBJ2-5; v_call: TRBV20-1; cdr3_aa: CSATRPTGRETQYF; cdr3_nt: TGCAGTGCTACCCGACCGACAGGGAGAGAGACCCAGTACTTC